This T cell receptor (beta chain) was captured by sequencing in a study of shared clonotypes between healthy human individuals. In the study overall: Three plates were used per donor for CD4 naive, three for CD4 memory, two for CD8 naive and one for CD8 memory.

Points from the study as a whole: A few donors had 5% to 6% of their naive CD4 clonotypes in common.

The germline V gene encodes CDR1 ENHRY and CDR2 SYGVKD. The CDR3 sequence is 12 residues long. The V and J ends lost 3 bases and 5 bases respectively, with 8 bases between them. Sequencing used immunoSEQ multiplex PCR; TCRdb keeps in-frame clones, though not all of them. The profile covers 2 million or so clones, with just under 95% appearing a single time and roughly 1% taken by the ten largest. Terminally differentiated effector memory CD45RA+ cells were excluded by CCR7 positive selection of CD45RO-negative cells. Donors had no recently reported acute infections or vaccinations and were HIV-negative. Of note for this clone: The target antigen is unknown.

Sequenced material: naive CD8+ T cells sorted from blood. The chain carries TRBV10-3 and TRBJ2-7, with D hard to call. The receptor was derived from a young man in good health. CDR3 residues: CAISDEENEQYF. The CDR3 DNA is TGTGCCATCAGTGACGAGGAAAACGAGCAGTACTTC.